A single sample is the source of the 10 T cell receptor beta chains below, sequenced in a study of shared clonotypes between healthy human individuals. Terminally differentiated effector memory CD45RA+ cells were left out of the naive CD8 fraction, which was CD45RO-negative and positively selected for CCR7. Method: immunoSEQ multiplex PCR; TCRdb's copy keeps in-frame clones and lacks some. The table shows roughly 1,800,000 clones, with approximately 95% occurring only once. The specimen was naive CD8+ T cells sorted from blood. These receptors originate from a man aged 18-30 years in good health.

This chain uses TRBV5-6 with TRBJ2-7; 7 nucleotides align to TRBD2. The CDR3 runs 15 residues. CDR1 is SGHDT, CDR2 YYEEEE, per germline. After removal of 2 bases from V and 4 bases from J, the junction contained 9 bases not matched to a gene. The CDR3 sequence is CASSLKGLIGYEQYF. The DNA for the CDR3 is TGTGCCAGCAGCTTAAAGGGACTAATCGGGTACGAGCAGTACTTC.

V is TRBV13 and J is TRBJ2-1; TRBD2 matches 8 bases. The J segment lost 8 bases and the V segment lost 5 bases, leaving 14 bases of the junction unmatched. The germline V gene encodes CDR1 PRHDT and CDR2 FYEKMQ (reference sequence). There are 16 residues in the CDR3. CDR3: CASSGPLGGVDYEQFF. Here the CDR3 DNA reads TGTGCCAGCAGCGGACCCCTCGGGGGGGTTGATTATGAGCAGTTCTTC.

The rearrangement uses TRBV6-5 and TRBJ1-4; TRBD1 aligns across 7 bases. V dropped 5 bases and J dropped 8; count of bases not matched to a gene: 8. CDR3 size: 14 residues. CDR1 and CDR2 (germline): MNHEY, SVGAGI. Here the CDR3 reads CASSPLIQGEKLFF. The CDR3 bases are TGTGCCAGCAGTCCACTAATACAGGGGGAAAAACTGTTTTTT.

In regard to this clone: Mismatch with germline at one junction end may stem from a read error. The chain recombines TRBV4-3 with TRBJ2-7; TRBD1 matches 7 bases. The CDR3 sequence is 14 residues long. Germline V CDR1 and CDR2: LGHNA, YSLEER. CDR3 nucleotides: TGCGCCAGCAGCCAAGATATGTGGGACAGTCTAGTCCTTTTC. Its translation: CASSQDMWDSLVLF.

Concerning this clone: The sample carries other DNA sequences with the same CDR3. The chain is built from TRBV27 and TRBJ2-1; 9 nucleotides align to TRBD2. V shed 2 bases, J shed 5 bases, and the junction held 4 bases outside the gene matches. Germline lookup yields CDR1 MNHEY and CDR2 SMNVEV (reference sequence). This CDR3 contains 15 residues. Written as DNA, the CDR3 is TGTGCCAGCAGTTTAGGGTTAGCGGGAGACAATGAGCAGTTCTTC. Its translation: CASSLGLAGDNEQFF.

The V and J genes are TRBV9 and TRBJ2-3; 11 bases match TRBD1. Germline assignment: CDR1 SGDLS and CDR2 YYNGEE. V trimming: 3 bases; J trimming: 4 bases; junction bases outside the gene matches: 10. CDR3 length: 17 residues. Written as DNA, the CDR3 is TGTGCCAGCAGCGCCCCCGGACAGGGGGCTTTCCCAGATACGCAGTATTTT. Amino acids: CASSAPGQGAFPDTQYF. Complete variable domain (other parts from reference TRBV9 and TRBJ2-3): DSGVTQTPKHLITATGQRVTLRCSPRSGDLSVYWYQQSLDQGLQFLIQYYNGEERAKGNILERFSAQQFPDLHSELNLSSLELGDSALYFCASSAPGQGAFPDTQYFGPGTRLTVL.

This rearrangement joins TRBV6-1 to TRBJ1-5; maybe TRBD1 (5 bases). The germline CDR1 and CDR2 sequences are MNHNS and SASEGT. V lost 11 bases, J lost 0 bases, and 14 bases lay in between. The CDR3 is 14 amino acids. The CDR3 DNA is TGTGCCGCCGGTGGGGGTTATAGCAATCAGCCCCAGCATTTT. This encodes CAAGGGYSNQPQHF.

The chain joins TRBV2 to TRBJ1-2; 7 positions agree with TRBD1. Germline V gene sequence: CDR1 SNHLY, CDR2 FYNNEI. This CDR3 has 14 amino acids. V lost 7 bases, J lost 6 bases, and 11 bases stayed unmatched. CDR3 residues: CASMAGGALNGYTF. CDR3 DNA sequence: TGTGCCAGCATGGCAGGGGGAGCTTTGAATGGCTACACCTTC. The entire variable domain, with the rest obtained from reference TRBV2 and TRBJ1-2, is as follows: EPEVTQTPSHQVTQMGQEVILRCVPISNHLYFYWYRQILGQKVEFLVSFYNNEISEKSEIFDDQFSVERPDGSNFTLKIRSTKLEDSAMYFCASMAGGALNGYTFGSGTRLTVV.

The chain couples TRBV28 to TRBJ2-7; possibly TRBD1 for D (5 bases). The CDR3 spans 16 residues. Germline CDR1 and CDR2: MDHEN and SYDVKM. V lost 4 bases to trimming and J lost 3 bases, with 19 bases between them. CDR3 in DNA: TGTGCCAGCAGTTCCCAAAGCACAGGAGCTTACTACGAGCAGTACTTC. Translating it yields CASSSQSTGAYYEQYF. Based on the CDR3 plus reference TRBV28 and TRBJ2-7, the full variable domain is DVKVTQSSRYLVKRTGEKVFLECVQDMDHENMFWYRQDPGLGLRLIYFSYDVKMKEKGDIPEGYSVSREKKERFSLILESASTNQTSMYLCASSSQSTGAYYEQYFGPGTRLTVT.

The chain is built from TRBV19 and TRBJ1-1; D unresolved. The V end was cut by 1 base, the J end by 10 bases, with 10 bases between. CDR1 and CDR2 (germline): LNHDA, SQIVND (reference sequence). The CDR3 spans 12 residues. The CDR3 bases are TGTGCCAGTAGTATAGGAGGACTAGGAGCTTTCTTT. Translation: CASSIGGLGAFF.